This TCR beta chain was documented in a study of blood T cell repertoires in COVID-19. This table comes from immunoSEQ multiplex PCR, and its TCRdb copy is limited to in-frame clones, with some not included. The repertoire consists of about 100,000 clones, with roughly 79% occurring once and the leading ten covering around 5.2%. The CDR3 has 16 amino acids. Germline V gene data show CDR1 as SEHNR and CDR2 as FQNEAQ (reference sequence). Trimming at V came to 6 bases and at J to 4 bases, leaving 11 bases not matched to a gene. The sequence was collected from an elderly man with COVID-19, enrolled during active disease. V gene TRBV7-9 combines with J gene TRBJ2-2; 7 bases fit TRBD1. Specimen: peripheral blood. CDR3 amino acids: CASRSSVQGFTGELFF. The CDR3 coding sequence is TGTGCCAGCAGAAGCTCCGTACAGGGGTTCACCGGGGAGCTGTTTTTT.